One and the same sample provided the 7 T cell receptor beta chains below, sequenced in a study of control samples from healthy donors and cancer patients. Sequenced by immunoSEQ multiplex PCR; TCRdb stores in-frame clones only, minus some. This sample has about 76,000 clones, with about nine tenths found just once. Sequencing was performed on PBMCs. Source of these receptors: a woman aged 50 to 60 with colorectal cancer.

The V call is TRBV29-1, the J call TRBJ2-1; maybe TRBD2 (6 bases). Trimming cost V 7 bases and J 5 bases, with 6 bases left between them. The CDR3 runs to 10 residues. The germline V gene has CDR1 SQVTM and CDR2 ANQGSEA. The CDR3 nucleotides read TGCAGCGCGGGGGACAATGAGCAGTTCTTC. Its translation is CSAGDNEQFF.

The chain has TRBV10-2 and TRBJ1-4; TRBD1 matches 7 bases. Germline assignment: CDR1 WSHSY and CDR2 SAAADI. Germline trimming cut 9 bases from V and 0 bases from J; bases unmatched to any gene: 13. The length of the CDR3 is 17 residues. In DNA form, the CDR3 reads TGCGCCAGTTATGGTGGACAGGCGAATGCAACTAATGAAAAACTGTTTTTT. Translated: CASYGGQANATNEKLFF.

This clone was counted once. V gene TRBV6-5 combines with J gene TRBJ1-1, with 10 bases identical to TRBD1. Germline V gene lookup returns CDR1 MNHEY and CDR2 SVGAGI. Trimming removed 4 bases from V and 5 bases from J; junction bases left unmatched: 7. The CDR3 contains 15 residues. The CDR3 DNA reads TGTGCCAGCAGTTGGGGACAGGGGATCGGAACTGAAGCTTTCTTT. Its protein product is CASSWGQGIGTEAFF.

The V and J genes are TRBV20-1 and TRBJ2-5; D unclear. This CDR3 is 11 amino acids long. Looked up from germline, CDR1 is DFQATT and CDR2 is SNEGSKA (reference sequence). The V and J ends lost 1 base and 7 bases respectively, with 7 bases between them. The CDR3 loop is CSARAWGTQYF. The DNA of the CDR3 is TGCAGTGCTAGAGCTTGGGGGACCCAGTACTTC.

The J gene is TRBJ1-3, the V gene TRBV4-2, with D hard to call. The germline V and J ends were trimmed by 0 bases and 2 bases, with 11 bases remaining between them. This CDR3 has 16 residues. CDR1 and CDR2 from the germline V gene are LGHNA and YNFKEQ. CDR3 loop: CASSQDLGKPGNTIYF. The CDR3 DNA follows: TGTGCCAGCAGCCAAGATCTTGGCAAGCCTGGAAACACCATATATTTT.

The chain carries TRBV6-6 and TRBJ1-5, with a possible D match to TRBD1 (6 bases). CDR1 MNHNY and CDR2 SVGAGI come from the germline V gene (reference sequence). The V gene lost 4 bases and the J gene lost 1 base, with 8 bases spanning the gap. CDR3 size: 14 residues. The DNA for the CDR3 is TGTGCCAGCAGTTCTACAGGGAGCAATCAGCCCCAGCATTTT. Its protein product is CASSSTGSNQPQHF.

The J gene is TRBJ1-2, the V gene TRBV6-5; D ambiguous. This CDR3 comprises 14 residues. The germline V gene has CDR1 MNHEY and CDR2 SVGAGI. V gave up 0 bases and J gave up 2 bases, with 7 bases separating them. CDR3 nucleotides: TGTGCCAGCAGTTACTCGCAGGAGAACTATGGCTACACCTTC. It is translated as CASSYSQENYGYTF.